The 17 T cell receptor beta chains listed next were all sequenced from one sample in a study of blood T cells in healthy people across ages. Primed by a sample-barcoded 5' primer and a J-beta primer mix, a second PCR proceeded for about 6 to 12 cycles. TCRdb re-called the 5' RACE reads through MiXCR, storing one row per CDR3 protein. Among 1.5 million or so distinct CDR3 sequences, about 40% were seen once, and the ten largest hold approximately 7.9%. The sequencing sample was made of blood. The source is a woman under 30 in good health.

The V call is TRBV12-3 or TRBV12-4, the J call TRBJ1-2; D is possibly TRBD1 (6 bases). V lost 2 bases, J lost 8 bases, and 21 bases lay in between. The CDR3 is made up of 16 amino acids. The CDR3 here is CASSLLGHRPERGYTF. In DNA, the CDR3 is TGTGCCAGCAGTTTATTGGGACACCGACCTGAGAGGGGCTACACCTTC.

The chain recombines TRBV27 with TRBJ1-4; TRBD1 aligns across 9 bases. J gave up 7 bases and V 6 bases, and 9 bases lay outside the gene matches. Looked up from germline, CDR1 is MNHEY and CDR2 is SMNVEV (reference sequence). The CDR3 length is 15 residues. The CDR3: CASRGGTGFFEKLFF. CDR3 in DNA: TGTGCCAGCAGGGGGGGGACAGGGTTTTTTGAAAAACTGTTTTTT.

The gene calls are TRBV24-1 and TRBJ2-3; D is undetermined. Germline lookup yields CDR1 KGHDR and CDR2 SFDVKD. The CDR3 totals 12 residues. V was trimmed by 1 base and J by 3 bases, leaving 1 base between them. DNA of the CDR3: TGTGCCACCAGTGATTTTACAGATACGCAGTATTTT. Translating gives CATSDFTDTQYF.

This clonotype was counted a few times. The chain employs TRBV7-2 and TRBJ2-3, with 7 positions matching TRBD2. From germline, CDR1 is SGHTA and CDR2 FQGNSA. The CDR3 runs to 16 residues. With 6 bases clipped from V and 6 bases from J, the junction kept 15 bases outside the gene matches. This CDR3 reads CASRKRAGSFSDTQYF. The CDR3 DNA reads TGTGCCAGCAGGAAACGAGCGGGATCCTTTAGCGATACGCAGTATTTT.

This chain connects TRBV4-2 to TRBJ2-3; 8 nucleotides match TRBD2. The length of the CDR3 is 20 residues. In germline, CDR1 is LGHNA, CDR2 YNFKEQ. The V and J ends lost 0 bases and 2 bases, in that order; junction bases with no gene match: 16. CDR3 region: CASSQDPSTSGGGFTDTQYF. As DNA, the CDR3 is TGTGCCAGCAGCCAAGATCCATCCACTAGCGGCGGGGGATTCACAGATACGCAGTATTTT.

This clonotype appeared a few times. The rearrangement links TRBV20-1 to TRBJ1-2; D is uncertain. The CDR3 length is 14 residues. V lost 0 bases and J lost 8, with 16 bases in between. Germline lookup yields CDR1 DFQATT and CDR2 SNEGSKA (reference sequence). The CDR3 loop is CSARDGEAGRGYTF. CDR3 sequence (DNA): TGCAGTGCTAGAGATGGTGAAGCGGGCCGGGGCTACACCTTC.

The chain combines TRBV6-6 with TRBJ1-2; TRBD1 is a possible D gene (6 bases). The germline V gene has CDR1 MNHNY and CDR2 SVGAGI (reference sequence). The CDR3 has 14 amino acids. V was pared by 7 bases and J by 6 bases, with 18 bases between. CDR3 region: CASMLGGAKDGYTF. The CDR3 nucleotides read TGTGCCAGCATGCTAGGGGGGGCTAAGGATGGCTACACCTTC.

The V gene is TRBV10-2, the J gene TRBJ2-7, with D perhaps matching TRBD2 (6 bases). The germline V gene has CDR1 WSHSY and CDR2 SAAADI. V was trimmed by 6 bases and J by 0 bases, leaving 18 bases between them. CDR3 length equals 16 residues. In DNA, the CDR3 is TGCGCCAGCAGGGACCGGGGGACGGAAAGCTCCTACGAGCAGTACTTC. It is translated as CASRDRGTESSYEQYF.

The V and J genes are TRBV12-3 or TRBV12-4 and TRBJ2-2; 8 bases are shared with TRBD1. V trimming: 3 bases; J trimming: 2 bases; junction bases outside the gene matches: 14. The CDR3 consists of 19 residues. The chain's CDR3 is CASSFSPIVGQDNTGELFF. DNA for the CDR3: TGTGCCAGCAGTTTTTCCCCCATAGTGGGACAGGACAACACCGGGGAGCTGTTTTTT.

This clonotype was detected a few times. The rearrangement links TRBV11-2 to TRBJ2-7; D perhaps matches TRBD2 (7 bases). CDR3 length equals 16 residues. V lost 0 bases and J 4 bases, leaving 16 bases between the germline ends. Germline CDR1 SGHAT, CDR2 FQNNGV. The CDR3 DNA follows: TGTGCCAGCAGCTTAGACCCTAGCGGTCAGGGGTACGAGCAGTACTTC. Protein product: CASSLDPSGQGYEQYF.

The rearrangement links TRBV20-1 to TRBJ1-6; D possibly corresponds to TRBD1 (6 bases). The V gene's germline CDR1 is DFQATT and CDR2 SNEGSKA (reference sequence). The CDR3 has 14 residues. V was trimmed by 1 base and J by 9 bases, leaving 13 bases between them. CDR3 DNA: TGCAGTGCTAGAGCGGCGGGGGGCGGTTCACCCCTCCACTTT. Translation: CSARAAGGGSPLHF.

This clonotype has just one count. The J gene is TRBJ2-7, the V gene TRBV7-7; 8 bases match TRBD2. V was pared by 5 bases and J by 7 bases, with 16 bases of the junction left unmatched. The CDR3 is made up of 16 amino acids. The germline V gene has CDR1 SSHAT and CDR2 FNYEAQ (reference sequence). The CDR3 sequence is CASSPLYTSGDNEQYF. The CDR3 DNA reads TGTGCCAGCAGCCCCCTTTACACTAGCGGAGACAATGAGCAGTACTTC. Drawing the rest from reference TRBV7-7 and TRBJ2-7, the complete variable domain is GAGVSQSPRYKVTKRGQDVTLRCDPISSHATLYWYQQALGQGPEFLTYFNYEAQPDKSGLPSDRFSAERPEGSISTLTIQRTEQRDSAMYRCASSPLYTSGDNEQYFGPGTRLTVT.

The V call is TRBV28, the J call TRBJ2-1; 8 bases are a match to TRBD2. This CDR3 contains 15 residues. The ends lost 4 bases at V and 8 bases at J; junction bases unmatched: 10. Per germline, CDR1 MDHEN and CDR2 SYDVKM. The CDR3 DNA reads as TGTGCCAGCAGTTGTGCCGGGAGGGGCGGCGATGAGCAGTTCTTC. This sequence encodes CASSCAGRGGDEQFF.

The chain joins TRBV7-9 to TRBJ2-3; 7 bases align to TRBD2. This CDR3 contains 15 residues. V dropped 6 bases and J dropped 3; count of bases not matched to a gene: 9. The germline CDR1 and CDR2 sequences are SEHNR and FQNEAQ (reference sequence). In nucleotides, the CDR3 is TGTGCCAGCAGAGATACCGGGGGGAAGACAGATACGCAGTATTTT. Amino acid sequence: CASRDTGGKTDTQYF.

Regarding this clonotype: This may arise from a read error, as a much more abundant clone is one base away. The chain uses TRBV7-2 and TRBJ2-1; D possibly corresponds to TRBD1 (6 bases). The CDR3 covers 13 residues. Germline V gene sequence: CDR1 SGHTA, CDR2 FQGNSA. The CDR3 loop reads CANSFNRDNEQFF. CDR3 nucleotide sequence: TGTGCCAACAGCTTCAACAGGGACAATGAGCAGTTCTTC.

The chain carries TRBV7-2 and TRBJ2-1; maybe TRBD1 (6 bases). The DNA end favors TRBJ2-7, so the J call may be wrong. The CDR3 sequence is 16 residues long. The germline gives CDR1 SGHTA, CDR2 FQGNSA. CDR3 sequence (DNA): TGTGCCAGCAGCTTGGGACAAAACCCCTCCTACAATGAGCAGTACTTC. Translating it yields CASSLGQNPSYNEQYF.

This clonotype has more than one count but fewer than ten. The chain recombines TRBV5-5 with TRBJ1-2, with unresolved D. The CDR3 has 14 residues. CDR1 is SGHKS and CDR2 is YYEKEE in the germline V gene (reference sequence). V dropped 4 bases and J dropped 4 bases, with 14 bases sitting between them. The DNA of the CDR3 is TGTGCCAGCAGCCGGGATCCACCCTCCTATGGCTACACCTTC. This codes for CASSRDPPSYGYTF.